These T cell receptor beta chains were read from a single sample in a study of T cell changes during pregnancy in multiple sclerosis. Method: immunoSEQ multiplex PCR; TCRdb's copy keeps in-frame clones and lacks some. The sample shows about 110,000 clones, around 90% of them seen only once. Material: peripheral blood, obtained before pregnancy. Receptors originate from a female donor with multiple sclerosis, enrolled in a pregnancy study. Both conserved end residues are trimmed from each CDR3. The D gene is left open where the match is weak.

CDR3 length	D gene	V gene	J gene	CDR3 protein
13	TRBD2	TRBV28	TRBJ2-5	ASSLWRGRQETQY
12	-	TRBV27	TRBJ1-2	ATRGAELVYGYT
16	TRBD1	TRBV7-8	TRBJ2-7	ASSLARLGTGISYEQY
14	-	TRBV2	TRBJ1-6	ASSEGTGTLNSPLH
15	TRBD1	TRBV18	TRBJ1-1	ASSPALRSQGAAEAF
12	TRBD1	TRBV19	TRBJ2-2	ASSRTGFTGELF
12	-	TRBV5-4	TRBJ2-7	ASSLDSYSYEQY
11	-	TRBV7-3	TRBJ2-2	ASSLSSTGELF
10	-	TRBV9	TRBJ1-3	ASSVGGGYIY
14	TRBD1	TRBV2	TRBJ1-3	ASSVLQGASGNTIY
13	TRBD1	TRBV19	TRBJ2-2	ASSSRQGYTGELF
15	-	TRBV6-1	TRBJ1-6	ASSQDRSTAYNSPLH
13	TRBD1	TRBV4-3	TRBJ1-2	ASTSPGQGAGGYT
12	-	TRBV7-2	TRBJ2-7	ASSLLVRGYEQY
13	-	TRBV19	TRBJ1-5	ASSIGQMGHQPQH
12	-	TRBV18	TRBJ2-2	ASSPPGVPFKLF
13	-	TRBV5-4	TRBJ2-2	ASSLFQGNTGELF
15	TRBD1	TRBV2	TRBJ2-2	ASRRPGQRFNTGELF
12	-	TRBV7-6	TRBJ2-3	ASSFDRNTDTQY
11	-	TRBV30	TRBJ1-2	AWSVTRLEGYT
12	TRBD1	TRBV5-4	TRBJ1-2	ASSLGGQGDQAR
13	TRBD1	TRBV5-8	TRBJ1-5	ASTGGRGLDQPQH
11	-	TRBV11-2	TRBJ2-7	ASSPDSAYEQY
10	-	TRBV29-1	TRBJ2-2	SVGRYTGELF
14	-	TRBV7-8	TRBJ1-5	ASSLEQVNSNQPQH
14	TRBD1	TRBV6-6	TRBJ1-5	ASSYGTGEGNQPQH
14	TRBD2	TRBV6-5	TRBJ2-7	ASSYGASGSTYEQY
11	TRBD1	TRBV28	TRBJ2-5	ASSFDRVKTQY
12	-	TRBV2	TRBJ2-1	ASREGSPYNEQF
13	TRBD2	TRBV5-6	TRBJ2-3	ASSYDSGNTDTQY
13	TRBD2	TRBV5-1	TRBJ2-7	ASSEGLGISYEQY
13	TRBD1	TRBV4-3	TRBJ1-1	ASSQEVWGTAEAF